Listed here are 13 T cell receptor beta chains from one sample, sequenced in a study of blood T cell repertoires in COVID-19. Clones were read by immunoSEQ multiplex PCR, and TCRdb kept only the in-frame ones, dropping some. The repertoire holds under 250,000 clones, with around 86% as singletons. The sequenced material came from peripheral blood. These receptors all come from a man aged 50-60 years with COVID-19, enrolled during active disease.

The chain is built from TRBV3-1 (or the pseudogene TRBV3-2) and TRBJ2-7, with TRBD2 as a possible D gene (5 bases). This CDR3 is built from 14 residues. Germline lookup yields CDR1 LGHDT and CDR2 YNNKEL (reference sequence). Trimming took off 0 bases at V and 3 bases at J, with 9 bases between the two ends. CDR3 in amino acids: CASSQDRRGYEQYF. The CDR3 DNA sequence: TGTGCCAGCAGCCAAGATCGACGGGGCTACGAGCAGTACTTC.

This clone occurred once. The J gene is TRBJ2-3, the V gene TRBV11-2, with a possible D match to TRBD2 (6 bases). Germline CDR1 SGHAT, CDR2 FQNNGV. V lost 0 bases and J 0 bases, leaving 13 bases between the germline ends. The length of the CDR3 is 17 residues. In DNA, the CDR3 is TGTGCCAGCAGCTTAGATCGTTCGGAGGGGAGCACAGATACGCAGTATTTT. Translating gives CASSLDRSEGSTDTQYF.

The V call is TRBV25-1, the J call TRBJ2-7; weak D call: TRBD2 (6 bases). V was clipped by 4 bases and J by 6 bases, with 16 bases between them. CDR3 size: 14 residues. Germline values: CDR1 MGHDK, CDR2 SYGVNS. The DNA of the CDR3 is TGTGCCAGCAGTGGCTTGGGGGGATCCGGCGAGCAGTACTTC. This sequence encodes CASSGLGGSGEQYF.

This clone has a single count. The V and J genes are TRBV27 and TRBJ2-1, with TRBD2 identical over 8 bases. V trimming: 5 bases; J trimming: 6 bases; junction bases outside the gene matches: 6. The CDR3 sequence is 14 residues long. The germline gives CDR1 MNHEY, CDR2 SMNVEV (reference sequence). CDR3 nucleotide sequence: TGTGCCAGCAGTCCCGCCGGGACTAGCAATGAGCAGTTCTTC. It translates to CASSPAGTSNEQFF.

This clone was recorded once. The CDR3 here is CAIGGGTSGDTGELFF. CDR3 sequence (DNA): TGTGCCATCGGCGGGGGGACTAGCGGGGACACCGGGGAGCTGTTTTTT. This chain links TRBV10-3 with TRBJ2-2; 13 nucleotides match TRBD2. CDR1 is ENHRY, CDR2 SYGVKD, per germline. The CDR3 is 16 amino acids. V was pared by 8 bases and J by 3 bases, with 6 bases of the junction left unmatched.

The chain combines TRBV5-6 with TRBJ2-1; 7 nucleotides line up with TRBD2. The CDR3 length is 14 residues. The J segment lost 8 bases and the V segment lost 0 bases, leaving 5 bases of the junction unmatched. Germline loops: CDR1 SGHDT, CDR2 YYEEEE. CDR3 bases: TGTGCCAGCAGCTTGGTTGGAGGGAGGGATGAGCAGTTCTTC. Translation gives CASSLVGGRDEQFF.

The CDR3 DNA is TGTGCCACCAGCAACAGACGATCAGAGACCCAGTACTTC. Its translation: CATSNRRSETQYF. The chain combines TRBV15 with TRBJ2-5, with D uncertain. Germline V gives CDR1 LNHNV, CDR2 YYDKDF (reference sequence). The CDR3 is 13 amino acids. Trimming removed 4 bases at V and 4 bases at J, with 10 bases between.

The CDR3 DNA reads as TGTGCCAGCAGCTTAGTAGGGGGGGCGGACGGCTACACCTTC. Translation: CASSLVGGADGYTF. This chain joins TRBV7-2 and TRBJ1-2, with D perhaps matching TRBD1 (6 bases). The CDR3 extends over 14 amino acids. Germline V gene data show CDR1 as SGHTA and CDR2 as FQGNSA. V lost 1 base to trimming and J lost 8 bases, with 14 bases between them.

This rearrangement joins TRBV24-1 to TRBJ2-4; TRBD2 aligns across 7 bases. Trimming removed 7 bases from V and 0 bases from J; junction bases left unmatched: 8. The germline V gene encodes CDR1 KGHDR and CDR2 SFDVKD. This CDR3 spans 16 amino acids. The CDR3 DNA is TGTGCCACCAGGGAACTAGCGAATATAGCCAAAAACATTCAGTACTTC. It encodes CATRELANIAKNIQYF.

The V and J genes are TRBV5-1 and TRBJ1-3; 7 nucleotides match TRBD1. The V and J ends lost 0 bases and 0 bases, in that order; junction bases with no gene match: 3. CDR1 and CDR2 (germline): SGHRS, YFSETQ. CDR3 length equals 16 residues. The CDR3 here is CASSLAGTASGNTIYF. CDR3 bases: TGCGCCAGCAGCTTGGCCGGGACAGCCTCTGGAAACACCATATATTTT.

V usage is TRBV2 and J usage is TRBJ1-1; unclear D gene. Trimming removed 3 bases at V and 1 base at J, with 9 bases between. The germline V gene encodes CDR1 SNHLY and CDR2 FYNNEI. This CDR3 spans 14 amino acids. CDR3 sequence: CASSDGTANTEAFF. In DNA form, the CDR3 reads TGTGCCAGCAGTGATGGAACAGCGAACACTGAAGCTTTCTTT. The full variable domain, rest sourced from reference TRBV2 and TRBJ1-1, is EPEVTQTPSHQVTQMGQEVILRCVPISNHLYFYWYRQILGQKVEFLVSFYNNEISEKSEIFDDQFSVERPDGSNFTLKIRSTKLEDSAMYFCASSDGTANTEAFFGQGTRLTVV.

The chain combines TRBV9 with TRBJ2-1; D unclear. Germline V gene data show CDR1 as SGDLS and CDR2 as YYNGEE. V was cut by 3 bases and J by 1 base, with 11 bases left in between. The CDR3 totals 15 residues. This chain's CDR3 is CASSAADPSYNEQFF. DNA of the CDR3: TGTGCCAGCAGCGCCGCGGATCCTTCCTACAATGAGCAGTTCTTC.

This clone appeared once. V usage is TRBV30 and J usage is TRBJ1-1; 7 bases line up with TRBD1. Per germline, CDR1 GTSNPN and CDR2 SVGIG (reference sequence). This CDR3 contains 13 residues. With V trimmed by 2 bases and J by 10 bases, 10 bases remained unmatched. CDR3 sequence reads: CAWSPNRGTSAFF. The CDR3 DNA sequence: TGTGCCTGGAGTCCCAACAGGGGTACTTCAGCTTTCTTT.